The 3 T cell receptor beta chains given below trace back to one sample, sequenced in a study of tumor-infiltrating lymphocytes in primary liver carcinoma. The study extracted blood RNA from unsorted whole blood and also extracted germline DNA. TCR beta cDNA came from about 0.45 ug total RNA, primed with a constant-region primer. Libraries for TCR beta were built through three nested multiplex PCR rounds, which together made up a slightly modified ARM-PCR procedure. TRBV1-TRBV30 forward primers paired with a C-beta reverse primer drove the first two PCR rounds, about 10 cycles each. In TCRdb, the multiplex PCR reads were re-called with MiXCR into one record per CDR3 protein. The table lists roughly 180,000 distinct CDR3 sequences, about 60% of them singletons. The sequenced material came from peripheral blood. Receptors were obtained from a man in his forties with primary liver carcinoma and hepatitis B virus infection.

With respect to this clonotype: One end of the junction does not line up with germline, which may come from a read error. The rearrangement uses TRBV29-1 and TRBJ2-2, with a tentative D call TRBD2 (5 bases). This CDR3 has 13 amino acids. CDR1 and CDR2 (germline): SQVTM, ANQGSEA. This chain's CDR3 is CSVGEKYTGELLF. Here the CDR3 DNA reads TGCAGCGTTGGTGAGAAATACACCGGGGAGCTGCTTTTT.

About this clonotype itself: This may come from a read error, since a much larger clone is one base off. The chain couples TRBV29-1 to TRBJ1-1; 7 bases align to TRBD1. There are 13 residues in the CDR3. Trimming at V came to 6 bases and at J to 6 bases, leaving 10 bases not matched to a gene. In germline, CDR1 is SQVTM, CDR2 ANQGSEA. CDR3 amino acids: CSVNEGAGAEAFF. The CDR3 DNA sequence: TGCAGCGTCAATGAGGGGGCTGGCGCTGAAGCTTTCTTT.

A note on this clonotype: One end of the junction is discordant with germline, which a read error may explain. This sequence joins TRBV11-2 and TRBJ2-3; maybe TRBD2 (5 bases). From germline, CDR1 is SGHAT and CDR2 FQNNGV. This CDR3 has 14 residues. The CDR3 DNA reads as TGTGCCAACAGCTCCCTACTAGGGTCCGATACGCAGTATTTT. This codes for CANSSLLGSDTQYF.